One sample yielded the 6 T cell receptor beta chains listed below, sequenced in a study of CD8 T cells in acute hepatitis C reinfection. Time point given: naive CD8 control sorted from an acute-time-point sample. Method: immunoSEQ multiplex PCR; TCRdb's copy keeps in-frame clones and lacks some. The sample lists about 38,000 clones; about 86% were seen once. Sequencing was carried out using naive CD8+ T cells from PBMCs. The source is a man aged 25-45 years with chronic hepatitis C.

The CDR3 here is CASSPGQNNEQFF. For the CDR3, the DNA is TGTGCCAGCTCACCGGGGCAGAACAATGAGCAGTTCTTC. The chain employs TRBV18 and TRBJ2-1; the D gene is possibly TRBD1 (5 bases). This CDR3 has 13 residues. The germline CDR1 and CDR2 sequences are KGHSH and LQKENI. V shed 3 bases and J shed 5 bases, with 8 bases lying between them.

This chain links TRBV7-6 with TRBJ1-1, with D possibly matching TRBD1 (5 bases). CDR1 SGHVS and CDR2 FNYEAQ come from the germline V gene. V dropped 3 bases and J dropped 5 bases, with 10 bases sitting between them. There are 13 residues in the CDR3. The CDR3: CASSLTVGTEAFF. CDR3 nucleotide sequence: TGTGCCAGCAGCTTGACAGTGGGGACTGAAGCTTTCTTT.

This clone was recorded only once. This chain links TRBV11-1 with TRBJ2-4; D is tentatively TRBD1 or TRBD2 (5 bases each). CDR3 length: 17 amino acids. V dropped 5 bases and J dropped 0 bases, with 17 bases sitting between them. Germline lookup yields CDR1 SGHAT and CDR2 FQDESV (reference sequence). CDR3 amino acids: CASSQSGRLLAKNIQYF. The CDR3 coding sequence is TGTGCCAGCAGCCAATCGGGGCGACTACTAGCCAAAAACATTCAGTACTTC.

The rearrangement uses TRBV5-8 and TRBJ2-7; D not resolved. Germline V lookup: CDR1 SGHTS, CDR2 YDEGEE. V was cut by 5 bases and J by 0 bases, with 12 bases left in between. The length of the CDR3 is 14 residues. This chain's CDR3 is CASRDGHFSYEQYF. CDR3 DNA: TGTGCCAGCAGGGATGGGCACTTCTCCTACGAGCAGTACTTC.

The CDR3 reads CSVEDRAQPNTGELFF. The CDR3 DNA is TGCAGCGTTGAAGATCGGGCACAACCGAACACCGGGGAGCTGTTTTTT. The chain combines TRBV29-1 with TRBJ2-2; D is uncertain. Trimming took 0 bases from V and 0 from J, leaving 11 bases between them. The CDR3 is 16 amino acids. CDR1 SQVTM and CDR2 ANQGSEA come from the germline V gene.

This chain joins TRBV13 and TRBJ2-1; no firm D call. Per germline, CDR1 PRHDT and CDR2 FYEKMQ (reference sequence). The CDR3 is 12 residues long. V gave up 3 bases and J gave up 8 bases, with 8 bases separating them. CDR3 DNA sequence: TGTGCCAGCAGCTTCTTAGGATATGAGCAGTTCTTC. Its translation: CASSFLGYEQFF.